Below are 4 T cell receptor beta chains sequenced from a single sample in a study of CXCR3-negative and CXCR3-positive naive CD8 T cells (dated by TCRdb to about 2019). Results the study describes overall, beyond this receptor: Compared with CXCR3-negative naive cells, CXCR3-positive naive cells had TRB CDR3s with higher hydrophobicity (lower Kidera factor 4), lower energy, and higher strength and volume indices.

Their recognized antigens are unknown. Sequenced on a NextSeq 550. The Human TCR Profiling Kit (MiLaboratory) was used to make UMI-labeled 5' RACE TRB cDNA libraries. After the reads were reprocessed by TCRdb, one entry was made per CDR3 protein sequence, with no DNA. The sample's table covers some 150,000 distinct CDR3 sequences. 0.49% of the sample is held by the ten biggest clonotypes. Sequencing was carried out using naive CXCR3+ CD8+ T cells from blood. This specimen's cell subset or site label, per the study, means: CD45RO-CCR7+CD27+CD95- naive CD8+ T cells expressing CXCR3 (TNR3+). The receptors originated from a human donor in good health. Some clones in this sample may be carry-over from other donors' samples.

V usage is TRBV9 and J usage is TRBJ2-1; TCRdb reports TRBD2, a call that lacks DNA to check it against. CDR3 length: 17 amino acids. The V gene's germline CDR1 is SGDLS and CDR2 YYNGEE. The CDR3 is CASSDRLAGGSYNEQFF.

The chain is built from TRBV14 and TRBJ2-7; TCRdb calls TRBD2, which cannot be checked without DNA. The CDR3 is made up of 16 amino acids. The germline V gene has CDR1 SGHDN and CDR2 FVKESK. Here the CDR3 reads CASSQHPAAGLYEQYF. The full variable domain, its missing parts supplied by reference TRBV14 and TRBJ2-7, is EAGVTQFPSHSVIEKGQTVTLRCDPISGHDNLYWYRRVMGKEIKFLLHFVKESKQDESGMPNNRFLAERTGGTYSTLKVQPAELEDSGVYFCASSQHPAAGLYEQYFGPGTRLTVT.

The genes are TRBV28 and TRBJ2-2; with no DNA, the TCRdb D assignment of TRBD2 cannot be verified. Germline V lookup: CDR1 MDHEN, CDR2 SYDVKM. The CDR3 has 15 amino acids. The CDR3: CASSLWRELSGELFF.

The chain is built from TRBV12-3 or TRBV12-4 and TRBJ1-5; with no DNA, the TCRdb D assignment of TRBD1 cannot be verified. This CDR3 spans 15 amino acids. The CDR3 is CASSLNPGGGQPQHF.